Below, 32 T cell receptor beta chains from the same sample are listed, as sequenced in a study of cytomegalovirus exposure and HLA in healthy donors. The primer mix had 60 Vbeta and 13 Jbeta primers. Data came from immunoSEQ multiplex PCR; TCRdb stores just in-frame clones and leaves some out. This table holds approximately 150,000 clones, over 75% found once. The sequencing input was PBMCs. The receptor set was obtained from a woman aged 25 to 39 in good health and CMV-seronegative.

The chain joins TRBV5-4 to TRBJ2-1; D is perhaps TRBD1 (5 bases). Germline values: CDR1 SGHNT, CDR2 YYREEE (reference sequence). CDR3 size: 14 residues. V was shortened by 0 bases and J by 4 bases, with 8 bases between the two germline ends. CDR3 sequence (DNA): TGTGCCAGCAGCTTGGGACAGAGATACAATGAGCAGTTCTTC. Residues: CASSLGQRYNEQFF.

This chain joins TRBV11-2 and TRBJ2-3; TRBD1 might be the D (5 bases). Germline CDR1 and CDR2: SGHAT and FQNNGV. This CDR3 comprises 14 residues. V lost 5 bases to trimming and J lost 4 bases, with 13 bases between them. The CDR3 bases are TGTGCCAGCAGCCGAACCAGGGCCGCAGATACGCAGTATTTT. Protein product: CASSRTRAADTQYF. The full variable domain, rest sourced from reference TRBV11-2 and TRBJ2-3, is EAGVAQSPRYKIIEKRQSVAFWCNPISGHATLYWYQQILGQGPKLLIQFQNNGVVDDSQLPKDRFSAERLKGVDSTLKIQPAKLEDSAVYLCASSRTRAADTQYFGPGTRLTVL.

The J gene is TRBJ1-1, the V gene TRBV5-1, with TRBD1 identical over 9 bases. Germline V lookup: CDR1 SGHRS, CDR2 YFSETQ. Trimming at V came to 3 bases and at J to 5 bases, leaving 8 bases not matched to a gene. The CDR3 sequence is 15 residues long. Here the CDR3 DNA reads TGCGCCAGCAGCTCCCGACAGGGGGTTGTAACTGAAGCTTTCTTT. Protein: CASSSRQGVVTEAFF.

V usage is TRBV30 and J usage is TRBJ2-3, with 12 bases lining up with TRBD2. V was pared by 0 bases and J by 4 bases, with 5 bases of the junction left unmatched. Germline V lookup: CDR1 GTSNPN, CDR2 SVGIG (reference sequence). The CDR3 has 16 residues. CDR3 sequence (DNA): TGTGCCTGGAGTGTAGACCGACTAGCGGGAGCAGATACGCAGTATTTT. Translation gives CAWSVDRLAGADTQYF.

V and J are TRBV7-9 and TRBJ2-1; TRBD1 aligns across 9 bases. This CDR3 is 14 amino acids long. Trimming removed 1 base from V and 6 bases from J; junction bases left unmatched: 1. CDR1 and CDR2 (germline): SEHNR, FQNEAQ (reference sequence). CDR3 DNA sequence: TGTGCCAGCAGCTTAGGGACAGGGGTCAATGAGCAGTTCTTC. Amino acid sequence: CASSLGTGVNEQFF.

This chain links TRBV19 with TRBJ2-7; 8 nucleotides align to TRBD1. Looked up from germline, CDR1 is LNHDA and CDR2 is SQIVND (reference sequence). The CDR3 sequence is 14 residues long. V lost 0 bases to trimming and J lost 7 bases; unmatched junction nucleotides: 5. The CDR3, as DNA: TGTGCCAGTAGTATAGATCGCAGGGGGCAGGAGCAGTACTTC. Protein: CASSIDRRGQEQYF.

The CDR3 DNA reads as TGCGCCAGCAGCACCGACGGACTCGGGGGGGAGCTGTTTTTT. Its translation is CASSTDGLGGELFF. This chain joins TRBV5-1 and TRBJ2-2; TRBD2 might be the D (5 bases). The CDR3 totals 14 residues. Trimming left V 4 bases short and J 8 bases short, with 15 bases between. Germline V gives CDR1 SGHRS, CDR2 YFSETQ.

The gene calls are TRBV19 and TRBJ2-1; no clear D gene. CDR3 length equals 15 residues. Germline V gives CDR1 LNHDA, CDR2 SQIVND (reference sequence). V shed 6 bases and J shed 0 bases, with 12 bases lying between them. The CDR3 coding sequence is TGTGCCAGTAGCACTGGGCAGAGCTCCTACAATGAGCAGTTCTTC. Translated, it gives CASSTGQSSYNEQFF.

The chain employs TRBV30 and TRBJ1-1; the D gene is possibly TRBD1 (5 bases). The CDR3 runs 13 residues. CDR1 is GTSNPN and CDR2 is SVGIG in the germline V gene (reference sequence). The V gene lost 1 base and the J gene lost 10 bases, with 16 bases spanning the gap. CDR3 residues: CAWSEVAGGVAFF. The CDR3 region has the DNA TGTGCCTGGAGTGAGGTGGCGGGGGGGGTAGCTTTCTTT.

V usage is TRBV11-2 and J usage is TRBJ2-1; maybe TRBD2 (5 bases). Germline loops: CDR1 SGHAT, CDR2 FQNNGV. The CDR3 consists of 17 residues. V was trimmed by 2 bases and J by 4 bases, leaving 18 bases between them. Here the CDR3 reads CASSLPPSNGIYNEQFF. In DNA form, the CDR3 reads TGTGCCAGCAGCTTACCGCCATCGAACGGGATATACAATGAGCAGTTCTTC. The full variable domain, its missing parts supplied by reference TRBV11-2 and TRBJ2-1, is EAGVAQSPRYKIIEKRQSVAFWCNPISGHATLYWYQQILGQGPKLLIQFQNNGVVDDSQLPKDRFSAERLKGVDSTLKIQPAKLEDSAVYLCASSLPPSNGIYNEQFFGPGTRLTVL.

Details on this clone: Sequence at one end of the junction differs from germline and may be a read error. The CDR3 loop is CSSSEGPGGAEDTEAFF. CDR3 DNA: TGTTCCAGCAGCGAGGGTCCAGGGGGCGCGGAGGACACTGAAGCTTTCTTT. The chain couples TRBV7-9 to TRBJ1-1; TRBD1 agrees at 8 bases. CDR3 length equals 17 residues. Germline V gives CDR1 SEHNR, CDR2 FQNEAQ (reference sequence).

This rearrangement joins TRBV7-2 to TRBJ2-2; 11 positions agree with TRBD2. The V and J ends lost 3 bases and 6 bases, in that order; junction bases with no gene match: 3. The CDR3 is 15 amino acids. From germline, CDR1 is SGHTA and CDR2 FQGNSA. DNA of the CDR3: TGTGCCAGCAGCTTGGCTAGCGGGAGGTCCGGGGAGCTGTTTTTT. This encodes CASSLASGRSGELFF.

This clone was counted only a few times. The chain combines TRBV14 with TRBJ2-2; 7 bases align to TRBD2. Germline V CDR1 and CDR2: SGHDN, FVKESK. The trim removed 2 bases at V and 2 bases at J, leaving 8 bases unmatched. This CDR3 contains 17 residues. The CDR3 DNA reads TGTGCCAGCAGCCAACGTATGGGAGGGAGAAACACCGGGGAGCTGTTTTTT. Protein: CASSQRMGGRNTGELFF.

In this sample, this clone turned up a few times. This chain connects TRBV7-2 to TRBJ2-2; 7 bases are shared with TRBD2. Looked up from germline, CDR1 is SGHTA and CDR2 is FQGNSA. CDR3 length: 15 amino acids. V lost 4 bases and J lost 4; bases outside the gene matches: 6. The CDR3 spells CASSSTSLGTGELFF. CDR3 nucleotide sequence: TGTGCCAGCAGCTCGACTAGCTTGGGCACCGGGGAGCTGTTTTTT. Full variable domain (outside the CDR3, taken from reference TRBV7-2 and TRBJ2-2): GAGVSQSPSNKVTEKGKDVELRCDPISGHTALYWYRQSLGQGLEFLIYFQGNSAPDKSGLPSDRFSAERTGGSVSTLTIQRTQQEDSAVYLCASSSTSLGTGELFFGEGSRLTVL.

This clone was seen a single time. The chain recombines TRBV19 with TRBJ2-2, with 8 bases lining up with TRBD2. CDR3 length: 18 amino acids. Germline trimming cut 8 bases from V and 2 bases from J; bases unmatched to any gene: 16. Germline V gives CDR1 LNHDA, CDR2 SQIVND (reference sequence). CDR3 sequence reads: CASSPSWVSGANTGELFF. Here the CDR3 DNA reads TGTGCCAGTTCCCCCTCATGGGTTAGCGGGGCTAACACCGGGGAGCTGTTTTTT.

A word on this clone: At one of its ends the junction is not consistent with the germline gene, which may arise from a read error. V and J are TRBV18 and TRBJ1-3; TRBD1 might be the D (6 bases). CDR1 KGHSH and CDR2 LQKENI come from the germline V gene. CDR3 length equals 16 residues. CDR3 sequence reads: CASSPGHSSSGNTMYF. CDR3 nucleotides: TGTGCCAGCTCACCGGGACACTCCAGCTCTGGAAACACCATGTATTTT.

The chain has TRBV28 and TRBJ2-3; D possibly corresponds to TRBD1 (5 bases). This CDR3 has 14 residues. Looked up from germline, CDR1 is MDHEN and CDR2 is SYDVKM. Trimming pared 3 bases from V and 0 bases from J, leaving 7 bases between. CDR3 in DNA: TGTGCCAGCAGTTTCGGACAAAGCACAGATACGCAGTATTTT. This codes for CASSFGQSTDTQYF.

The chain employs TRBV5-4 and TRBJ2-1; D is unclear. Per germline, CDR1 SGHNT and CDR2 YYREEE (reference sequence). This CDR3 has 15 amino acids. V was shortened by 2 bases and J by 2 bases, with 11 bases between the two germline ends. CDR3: CASSFNPTPYNEQFF. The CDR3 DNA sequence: TGTGCCAGCAGCTTTAACCCTACCCCCTACAATGAGCAGTTCTTC.

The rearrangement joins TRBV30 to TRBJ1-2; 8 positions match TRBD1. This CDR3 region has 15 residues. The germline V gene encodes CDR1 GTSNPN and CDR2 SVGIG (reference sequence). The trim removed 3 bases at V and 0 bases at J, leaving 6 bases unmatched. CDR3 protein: CAWREDREPNYGYTF. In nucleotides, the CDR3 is TGTGCCTGGAGAGAGGACAGGGAGCCTAACTATGGCTACACCTTC. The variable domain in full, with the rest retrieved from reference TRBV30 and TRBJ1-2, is SQTIHQWPATLVQPVGSPLSLECTVEGTSNPNLYWYRQAAGRGLQLLFYSVGIGQISSEVPQNLSASRPQDRQFILSSKKLLLSDSGFYLCAWREDREPNYGYTFGSGTRLTVV.

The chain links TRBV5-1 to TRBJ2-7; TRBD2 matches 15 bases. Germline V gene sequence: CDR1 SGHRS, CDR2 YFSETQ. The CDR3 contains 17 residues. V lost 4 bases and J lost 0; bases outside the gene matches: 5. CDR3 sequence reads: CASSPGLAGGFSYEQYF. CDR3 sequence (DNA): TGCGCCAGCAGCCCCGGACTAGCGGGAGGGTTCTCCTACGAGCAGTACTTC. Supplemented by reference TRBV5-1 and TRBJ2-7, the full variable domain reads KAGVTQTPRYLIKTRGQQVTLSCSPISGHRSVSWYQQTPGQGLQFLFEYFSETQRNKGNFPGRFSGRQFSNSRSEMNVSTLELGDSALYLCASSPGLAGGFSYEQYFGPGTRLTVT.

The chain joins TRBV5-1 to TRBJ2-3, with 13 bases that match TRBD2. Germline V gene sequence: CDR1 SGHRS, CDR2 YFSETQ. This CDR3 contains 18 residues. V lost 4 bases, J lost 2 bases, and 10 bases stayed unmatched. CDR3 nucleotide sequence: TGCGCCAGCAGCCCCCCTCGGACTAGCGGGGGCCTCACAGATACGCAGTATTTT. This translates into CASSPPRTSGGLTDTQYF.

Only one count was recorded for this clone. The CDR3 nucleotides are TGTGCCAGCAGCTTGGGCGGGACTAGGGATGAAAAACTGTTTTTT. Its protein product is CASSLGGTRDEKLFF. The chain combines TRBV7-8 with TRBJ1-4; D is perhaps TRBD1 (5 bases). Deletions cut 3 bases from V and 6 bases from J, with 14 bases between. The CDR3 is 15 amino acids. Germline CDR1 reads SGHVS; CDR2 reads FQNEAQ.

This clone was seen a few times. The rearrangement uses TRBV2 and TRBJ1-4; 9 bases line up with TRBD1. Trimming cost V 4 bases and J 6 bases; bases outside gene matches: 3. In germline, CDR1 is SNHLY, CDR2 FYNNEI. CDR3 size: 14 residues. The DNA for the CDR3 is TGTGCCAGCAGTGCAGACAGGGGGGATGAAAAACTGTTTTTT. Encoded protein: CASSADRGDEKLFF.

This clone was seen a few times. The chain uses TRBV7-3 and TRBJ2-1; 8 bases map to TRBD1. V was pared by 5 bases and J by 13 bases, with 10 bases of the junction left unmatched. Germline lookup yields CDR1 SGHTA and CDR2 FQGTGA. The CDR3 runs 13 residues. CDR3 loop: CASSLDRDIEQFF. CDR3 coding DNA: TGTGCCAGCAGCCTGGACAGGGACATAGAACAGTTCTTC.

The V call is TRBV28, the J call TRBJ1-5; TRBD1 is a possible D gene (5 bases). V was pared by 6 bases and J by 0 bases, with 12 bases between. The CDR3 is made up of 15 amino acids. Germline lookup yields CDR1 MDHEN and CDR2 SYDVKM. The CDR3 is CASRWGQGSNQPQHF. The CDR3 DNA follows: TGTGCCAGCAGATGGGGCCAGGGTAGCAATCAGCCCCAGCATTTT.

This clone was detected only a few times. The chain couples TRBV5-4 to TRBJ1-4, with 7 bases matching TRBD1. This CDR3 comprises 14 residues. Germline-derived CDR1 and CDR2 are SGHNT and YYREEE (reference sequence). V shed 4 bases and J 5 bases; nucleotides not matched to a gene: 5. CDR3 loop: CASSPDRENEKLFF. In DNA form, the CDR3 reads TGTGCCAGCAGCCCAGACAGGGAGAATGAAAAACTGTTTTTT.

The chain's CDR3 is CASSAYRTEAFF. The CDR3 DNA is TGTGCCAGCAGCGCGTATCGCACTGAAGCTTTCTTT. The chain employs TRBV7-9 and TRBJ1-1; D unclear. CDR1 and CDR2 (germline): SEHNR, FQNEAQ (reference sequence). Trimming shortened V by 5 bases and J by 4 bases, and 8 bases separated the two germline ends. CDR3 size: 12 residues.

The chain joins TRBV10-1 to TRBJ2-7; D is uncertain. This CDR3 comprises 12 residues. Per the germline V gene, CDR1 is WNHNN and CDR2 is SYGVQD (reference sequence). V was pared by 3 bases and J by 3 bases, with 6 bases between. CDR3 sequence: CASSDTGYEQYF. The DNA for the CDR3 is TGCGCCAGCAGTGACACTGGCTACGAGCAGTACTTC.

CDR3 protein: CATSRDIGSGETEAFF. CDR3 DNA: TGTGCCACCAGCAGAGATATAGGTTCGGGAGAGACTGAAGCTTTCTTT. The chain employs TRBV15 and TRBJ1-1; no clear D gene. There are 16 residues in the CDR3. The germline V gene has CDR1 LNHNV and CDR2 YYDKDF (reference sequence). The V end was cut by 0 bases, the J end by 5 bases, with 16 bases between.

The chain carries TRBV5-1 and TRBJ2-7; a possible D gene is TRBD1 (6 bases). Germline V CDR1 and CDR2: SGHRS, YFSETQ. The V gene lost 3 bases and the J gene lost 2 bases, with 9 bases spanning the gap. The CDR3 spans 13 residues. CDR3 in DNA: TGCGCCAGCAGCTGGGACAAGGCCTACGAGCAGTACTTC. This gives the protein CASSWDKAYEQYF.

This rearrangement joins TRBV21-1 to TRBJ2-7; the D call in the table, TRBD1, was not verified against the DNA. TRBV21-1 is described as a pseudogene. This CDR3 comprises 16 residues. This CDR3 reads CASSCTPGTDSYEQYF. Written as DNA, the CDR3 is TGTGCCAGCAGCTGCACGCCCGGGACAGACTCCTACGAGCAGTACTTC.

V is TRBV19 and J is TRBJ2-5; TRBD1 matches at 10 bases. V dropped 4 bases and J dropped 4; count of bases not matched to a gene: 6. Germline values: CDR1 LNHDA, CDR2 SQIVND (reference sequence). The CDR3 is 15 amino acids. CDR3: CASSNRDRGGETQYF. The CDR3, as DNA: TGTGCCAGTAGTAACAGGGACAGGGGCGGAGAGACCCAGTACTTC. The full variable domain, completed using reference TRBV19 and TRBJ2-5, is DGGITQSPKYLFRKEGQNVTLSCEQNLNHDAMYWYRQDPGQGLRLIYYSQIVNDFQKGDIAEGYSVSREKKESFPLTVTSAQKNPTAFYLCASSNRDRGGETQYFGPGTRLLVL.